This T cell receptor beta chain appears in the sequencing data of a study of OX40 agonist ivuxolimab in advanced cancers. Study-wide background: Patients were dosed intravenously with ivuxolimab at 0.01 to 10 mg/kg every 2 weeks. Regarding the study as a whole: Clones of CD4+ and CD8+ blood T cells grew by week 6 at doses of 0.1 to 3.0 mg/kg. CD8+ T cells showed, on average, more clonal expansion than CD4+ cells.

Method: immunoSEQ multiplex PCR; TCRdb's copy keeps in-frame clones and lacks some. This table has tens of thousands of clones, approximately 81% appearing once. This clone rates as medium-sized. No antigen is known for it. The CDR3 is made up of 14 amino acids. In germline, CDR1 is LNHDA, CDR2 SQIVND (reference sequence). Losses at the gene ends were 8 bases for V and 4 bases for J; bases not matched to a gene: 7. The material was CD4+ or CD8+ T cells sorted from blood, obtained in a trial of the OX40 agonist ivuxolimab. The sequence derives from an adult with an advanced solid tumor such as melanoma, head and neck, liver or kidney cancer. The chain joins TRBV19 to TRBJ2-1, with 8 bases fitting TRBD2. The CDR3 region has the DNA TGTGCCAGTCACAGCGGGGGTTTGTACAATGAGCAGTTCTTC. Its protein is CASHSGGLYNEQFF.